These T cell receptor beta chains were read from a single sample in a study of blood T cell repertoires in COVID-19. Data came from immunoSEQ multiplex PCR; TCRdb stores just in-frame clones and leaves some out. The sample lists nearly 250,000 clones; about nine tenths were seen once. Material for sequencing was peripheral blood. Receptors originate from a woman aged 55-75 years who had recovered from COVID-19. CDR3s include the opening cysteine and the closing phenylalanine or tryptophan. Fields, in order: CDR3 protein, CDR3 DNA, D gene, clone size, J gene, V gene, CDR3 length. D genes are given only for firm matches. Size is omitted from some rows. Given values are once, few, many or a class for expanded clones.

CDR3 protein: CASSLPASGGLGETQYF
CDR3 DNA: TGTGCCAGCAGCTTACCTGCTAGCGGGGGGCTGGGGGAGACCCAGTACTTC
D gene: TRBD2
clone size: .
J gene: TRBJ2-5
V gene: TRBV7-8
CDR3 length: 17

CDR3 protein: CASSLGTTDGYTF
CDR3 DNA: TGCGCCAGCAGCCTCGGGACAACGGATGGCTACACCTTC
D gene: .
clone size: .
J gene: TRBJ1-2
V gene: TRBV5-1
CDR3 length: 13

CDR3 protein: CASSFEFSLAGGRSPYF
CDR3 DNA: TGTGCCAGCAGCTTTGAATTCAGCCTAGCGGGGGGACGGTCCCCGTACTTC
D gene: .
clone size: once
J gene: TRBJ2-7
V gene: TRBV12-1
CDR3 length: 17

CDR3 protein: CASSLMPPGLGGNTIYF
CDR3 DNA: TGTGCCAGCAGCTTAATGCCCCCAGGGTTAGGAGGAAACACCATATATTTT
D gene: .
clone size: once
J gene: TRBJ1-3
V gene: TRBV7-3
CDR3 length: 17

CDR3 protein: CASSFYRDSNEQFF
CDR3 DNA: TGTGCCAGTAGTTTTTACAGGGATTCGAATGAGCAGTTCTTC
D gene: .
clone size: .
J gene: TRBJ2-1
V gene: TRBV19
CDR3 length: 14

CDR3 protein: CSAQRRGLSTDTQYF
CDR3 DNA: TGCAGCGCCCAACGGCGGGGGTTGAGCACAGATACGCAGTATTTT
D gene: TRBD2
clone size: .
J gene: TRBJ2-3
V gene: TRBV29-1
CDR3 length: 15

CDR3 protein: CSVEATQYNEQFF
CDR3 DNA: TGCAGCGTTGAAGCGACACAGTACAATGAGCAGTTCTTC
D gene: .
clone size: .
J gene: TRBJ2-1
V gene: TRBV29-1
CDR3 length: 13

CDR3 protein: CASSYSIGGRNTIYF
CDR3 DNA: TGTGCCAGCAGTTACTCGATTGGCGGGCGAAACACCATATATTTT
D gene: .
clone size: .
J gene: TRBJ1-3
V gene: TRBV6-6
CDR3 length: 15

CDR3 protein: CASSLKPSGNTIYF
CDR3 DNA: TGTGCCAGCAGTTTAAAGCCCTCTGGAAACACCATATATTTT
D gene: .
clone size: .
J gene: TRBJ1-3
V gene: TRBV27
CDR3 length: 14

CDR3 protein: CASSLDPGSDGYTF
CDR3 DNA: TGTGCCAGCAGCTTGGATCCAGGGTCGGATGGCTACACCTTC
D gene: .
clone size: .
J gene: TRBJ1-2
V gene: TRBV5-4
CDR3 length: 14

CDR3 protein: CAIMGTGVISGANVLTF
CDR3 DNA: TGTGCCATCATGGGGACAGGGGTAATCTCTGGGGCCAACGTCCTGACTTTC
D gene: TRBD1
clone size: .
J gene: TRBJ2-6
V gene: TRBV10-3
CDR3 length: 17

CDR3 protein: CASRQGAGETQYF
CDR3 DNA: TGTGCCAGCAGGCAGGGGGCAGGGGAGACCCAGTACTTC
D gene: TRBD1
clone size: .
J gene: TRBJ2-5
V gene: TRBV7-3
CDR3 length: 13

CDR3 protein: CASSPPGQGGEQYF
CDR3 DNA: TGTGCCAGCAGCCCTCCGGGACAGGGGGGCGAGCAGTACTTC
D gene: TRBD1
clone size: few
J gene: TRBJ2-7
V gene: TRBV7-9
CDR3 length: 14

CDR3 protein: CASAQGRETQYF
CDR3 DNA: TGCGCCAGCGCCCAAGGCAGGGAGACCCAGTACTTC
D gene: .
clone size: .
J gene: TRBJ2-5
V gene: TRBV5-1
CDR3 length: 12

CDR3 protein: CASSHTAQTGTGIFPAEQYF
CDR3 DNA: TGCGCCAGCAGTCACACGGCACAAACCGGGACAGGTATTTTTCCCGCCGAGCAGTACTTC
D gene: TRBD1
clone size: .
J gene: TRBJ2-7
V gene: TRBV23-1
CDR3 length: 20

CDR3 protein: CASSQLAGGLNEQFF
CDR3 DNA: TGCGCCAGCAGCCAACTAGCGGGGGGGCTGAATGAGCAGTTCTTC
D gene: TRBD2
clone size: .
J gene: TRBJ2-1
V gene: TRBV4-1
CDR3 length: 15

CDR3 protein: CASLKSPGQTFYEQYF
CDR3 DNA: TGTGCCAGCCTAAAATCCCCGGGACAGACGTTCTACGAGCAGTACTTC
D gene: TRBD1
clone size: .
J gene: TRBJ2-7
V gene: TRBV19
CDR3 length: 16

CDR3 protein: CASSETGQGNTGELFF
CDR3 DNA: TGTGCCAGCAGTGAAACAGGACAGGGGAACACCGGGGAGCTGTTTTTT
D gene: TRBD1
clone size: .
J gene: TRBJ2-2
V gene: TRBV2
CDR3 length: 16

CDR3 protein: CATQTSGTNEKLFF
CDR3 DNA: TGTGCCACCCAAACATCGGGAACTAATGAAAAACTGTTTTTT
D gene: .
clone size: .
J gene: TRBJ1-4
V gene: TRBV7-9
CDR3 length: 14

CDR3 protein: CASSSGGTTNEKLFF
CDR3 DNA: TGTGCCAGCAGCTCAGGGGGGACAACTAATGAAAAACTGTTTTTT
D gene: TRBD1
clone size: .
J gene: TRBJ1-4
V gene: TRBV5-4
CDR3 length: 15

CDR3 protein: CASSPLRTSGGTYEQYF
CDR3 DNA: TGTGCCAGCAGCCCCCTAAGGACTAGCGGGGGAACCTACGAGCAGTACTTC
D gene: TRBD2
clone size: .
J gene: TRBJ2-7
V gene: TRBV13
CDR3 length: 17

CDR3 protein: CASRPPGGYQPQHF
CDR3 DNA: TGTGCCAGCAGACCGCCGGGGGGCTATCAGCCCCAGCATTTT
D gene: .
clone size: .
J gene: TRBJ1-5
V gene: TRBV28
CDR3 length: 14

CDR3 protein: CASSHKGTGGRGNTIYF
CDR3 DNA: TGCGCCAGCAGCCACAAAGGGACAGGGGGCCGAGGAAACACCATATATTTT
D gene: TRBD1
clone size: .
J gene: TRBJ1-3
V gene: TRBV5-1
CDR3 length: 17

CDR3 protein: CASSLGASGNTIYF
CDR3 DNA: TGTGCCAGCAGCTTAGGAGCTTCTGGAAACACCATATATTTT
D gene: .
clone size: .
J gene: TRBJ1-3
V gene: TRBV7-3
CDR3 length: 14

CDR3 protein: CASSADRDRQETQYF
CDR3 DNA: TGTGCCAGCAGCGCCGACAGGGACAGACAAGAGACCCAGTACTTC
D gene: TRBD1
clone size: .
J gene: TRBJ2-5
V gene: TRBV7-2
CDR3 length: 15

CDR3 protein: CATSVGAKETQYF
CDR3 DNA: TGTGCCACCAGTGTTGGAGCCAAAGAGACCCAGTACTTC
D gene: .
clone size: once
J gene: TRBJ2-5
V gene: TRBV24-1
CDR3 length: 13

CDR3 protein: CASRALGGTYEQYF
CDR3 DNA: TGTGCCAGCAGGGCTTTGGGAGGGACCTACGAGCAGTACTTC
D gene: TRBD2
clone size: .
J gene: TRBJ2-7
V gene: TRBV27
CDR3 length: 14

CDR3 protein: CASSRTTLPKETQYF
CDR3 DNA: TGTGCCAGCAGCCGTACAACACTACCGAAAGAGACCCAGTACTTC
D gene: .
clone size: .
J gene: TRBJ2-5
V gene: TRBV6-2/TRBV6-3
CDR3 length: 15

CDR3 protein: CASSVRAVSYEKLFF
CDR3 DNA: TGTGCCAGCAGCGTACGAGCGGTGAGCTATGAAAAACTGTTTTTT
D gene: .
clone size: .
J gene: TRBJ1-4
V gene: TRBV9
CDR3 length: 15

CDR3 protein: CASSWDSASNEKLFF
CDR3 DNA: TGTGCCAGCAGCTGGGACAGCGCGTCTAATGAAAAACTGTTTTTT
D gene: TRBD1
clone size: once
J gene: TRBJ1-4
V gene: TRBV5-6
CDR3 length: 15

CDR3 protein: CASSLRTGGADQPQHF
CDR3 DNA: TGTGCCAGCAGCCTCAGGACAGGGGGCGCGGATCAGCCCCAGCATTTT
D gene: TRBD1
clone size: .
J gene: TRBJ1-5
V gene: TRBV7-9
CDR3 length: 16

CDR3 protein: CASSLYKWGTGDYNEQFF
CDR3 DNA: TGTGCCAGCAGTTTATACAAGTGGGGGACAGGGGACTACAATGAGCAGTTCTTC
D gene: TRBD1
clone size: .
J gene: TRBJ2-1
V gene: TRBV27
CDR3 length: 18

CDR3 protein: CASSWGGLTDTQYF
CDR3 DNA: TGTGCCAGCAGCTGGGGGGGCCTAACAGATACGCAGTATTTT
D gene: .
clone size: .
J gene: TRBJ2-3
V gene: TRBV7-2
CDR3 length: 14

CDR3 protein: CASSSGLAGRGGELFF
CDR3 DNA: TGTGCCAGCAGTTCCGGACTAGCGGGGAGGGGCGGGGAGCTGTTTTTT
D gene: TRBD2
clone size: once
J gene: TRBJ2-2
V gene: TRBV2
CDR3 length: 16

CDR3 protein: CASSLVIMGGVSTDTQYF
CDR3 DNA: TGTGCCAGCAGCTTAGTTATAATGGGCGGGGTTAGCACAGATACGCAGTATTTT
D gene: .
clone size: .
J gene: TRBJ2-3
V gene: TRBV7-2
CDR3 length: 18

CDR3 protein: CASRADTEAFF
CDR3 DNA: TGTGCCAGTAGGGCAGACACTGAAGCTTTCTTT
D gene: .
clone size: .
J gene: TRBJ1-1
V gene: TRBV19
CDR3 length: 11

CDR3 protein: CASSRQGPNTEAFF
CDR3 DNA: TGTGCCAGCAGTCGACAGGGACCGAACACTGAAGCTTTCTTT
D gene: TRBD1
clone size: once
J gene: TRBJ1-1
V gene: TRBV11-3
CDR3 length: 14

CDR3 protein: CASGLAGYHNEQFF
CDR3 DNA: TGTGCCAGCGGCCTAGCGGGGTATCACAATGAGCAGTTCTTC
D gene: TRBD2
clone size: .
J gene: TRBJ2-1
V gene: TRBV6-5
CDR3 length: 14

CDR3 protein: CASSLRGSFLEQYF
CDR3 DNA: TGTGCCAGCAGTTTAAGGGGGAGCTTCCTCGAGCAGTACTTC
D gene: .
clone size: .
J gene: TRBJ2-7
V gene: TRBV28
CDR3 length: 14

CDR3 protein: CASSQDRAGAALFF
CDR3 DNA: TGTGCCAGCAGCCAAGATCGAGCAGGGGCCGCTCTCTTCTTC
D gene: .
clone size: .
J gene: TRBJ2-1
V gene: TRBV4-2
CDR3 length: 14

CDR3 protein: CASSQDRQQFF
CDR3 DNA: TGTGCCAGCAGCCAGGACAGGCAGCAGTTCTTC
D gene: TRBD1
clone size: .
J gene: TRBJ2-1
V gene: TRBV12-3/TRBV12-4
CDR3 length: 11

CDR3 protein: CASSQDRGPGTENEKLFF
CDR3 DNA: TGCGCCAGCAGCCAAGATAGGGGGCCCGGGACAGAAAATGAAAAACTGTTTTTT
D gene: TRBD1
clone size: once
J gene: TRBJ1-4
V gene: TRBV4-1
CDR3 length: 18